The next 3 T cell receptor beta chains were all read from a single sample in a study of T cell responses to AZD1222 COVID-19 vaccine (dated by TCRdb to 2020 to 2022). Library creation used the immunoSEQ multiplex PCR assay. TCRdb took over this immuneACCESS table, retaining in-frame rearrangements with V and J assigned. Such tables are incomplete; in checked studies, under half of the missing clones stem from an unresolved V gene, and the remainder is unexplained. The sample table records about 82,000 clones; 80% to 95% of these occur just once. Under 3.5% of the sample rests with the top ten. Sample time point, as interpreted from the label and publication: about 28 days (+/-7) after the second vaccine dose. Material: peripheral blood, obtained 28 days after the second AZD1222 dose. These TCRs come from an adult who received the AZD1222 COVID-19 vaccine.

The chain employs TRBV4-3 and TRBJ2-7, with D perhaps being TRBD1 or TRBD2 (5 bases each). Germline V gives CDR1 LGHNA, CDR2 YSLEER. The ends were cut back, 1 base at V and 7 bases at J, with 11 bases in the middle. The CDR3 runs to 13 residues. The CDR3 nucleotides are TGCGCCAGCAGCCAAGCAGAGGGGCGAGAGCAGTACTTC. This codes for CASSQAEGREQYF.

The chain joins TRBV3-1 (or the pseudogene TRBV3-2) to TRBJ2-7, with D possibly being TRBD1 (6 bases). The germline V gene encodes CDR1 LGHDT and CDR2 YNNKEL (reference sequence). This CDR3 comprises 15 residues. Trimming removed 0 bases at V and 6 bases at J, with 15 bases between. CDR3 loop: CASSQDAATGGEQYF. The CDR3 DNA reads TGTGCCAGCAGCCAAGATGCGGCGACAGGTGGCGAGCAGTACTTC.

The rearrangement joins TRBV19 to TRBJ2-1; 8 bases line up with TRBD2. CDR3 size: 16 residues. CDR1 and CDR2 from the germline V gene are LNHDA and SQIVND (reference sequence). The ends lost 6 bases at V and 4 bases at J; junction bases unmatched: 11. The CDR3 sequence is CASRLSGEVRYNEQFF. The CDR3 DNA reads TGTGCCAGTAGGCTTAGCGGGGAGGTCCGGTACAATGAGCAGTTCTTC.